These 7 T cell receptor beta chains share one sample of origin, sequenced in a study of T cells in narcolepsy. The table came from immunoSEQ multiplex PCR; TCRdb's copy has only in-frame clones and leaves some out. Altogether around 30,000 clones are present, about four fifths being singletons, with the ten largest covering 2.3%. Sequencing was carried out using memory (CD45RA-) CD4+ T cells from blood. These receptors were obtained from a human donor in good health.

The gene calls are TRBV27 and TRBJ2-5; perhaps TRBD2 as D (5 bases). This CDR3 is 13 amino acids long. V gave up 3 bases and J gave up 5 bases, with 10 bases separating them. Germline assignment: CDR1 MNHEY and CDR2 SMNVEV (reference sequence). The CDR3 spells CASSFLRGETQYF. CDR3 coding DNA: TGTGCCAGCAGTTTCCTTCGCGGGGAGACCCAGTACTTC.

This rearrangement joins TRBV6-4 to TRBJ1-4; TRBD1 matches 8 bases. The CDR3 is 13 amino acids. The V gene end was trimmed by 6 bases and the J gene end by 8 bases; junction bases not matched to a gene: 5. Looked up from germline, CDR1 is MRHNA and CDR2 is SNTAGT. This CDR3 is CASRDRVGEKLFF. The CDR3 DNA reads TGTGCCAGCAGGGACAGGGTTGGAGAAAAACTGTTTTTT.

The chain recombines TRBV30 with TRBJ2-1, with 10 bases identical to TRBD2. Trimming removed 4 bases from V and 2 bases from J; junction bases left unmatched: 5. Germline-derived CDR1 and CDR2 are GTSNPN and SVGIG (reference sequence). The CDR3 is made up of 15 amino acids. The CDR3: CAWTWSGRAYNEQFF. The CDR3 coding sequence is TGTGCCTGGACCTGGAGCGGGAGGGCCTACAATGAGCAGTTCTTC.

CDR3 bases: TGTGCCAGCAGTCGACAGGTCTCTTACAATGAGCAGTTCTTC. This sequence encodes CASSRQVSYNEQFF. The V gene is TRBV6-1, the J gene TRBJ2-1, with D possibly being TRBD1 (6 bases). The CDR3 runs to 14 residues. The germline V gene encodes CDR1 MNHNS and CDR2 SASEGT. V shed 5 bases and J shed 4 bases, with 12 bases lying between them.

The genes are TRBV18 and TRBJ2-7, with 9 bases that match TRBD1. The CDR3 consists of 14 residues. Losses at the gene ends were 0 bases for V and 6 bases for J; bases not matched to a gene: 3. The V gene's germline CDR1 is KGHSH and CDR2 LQKENI. CDR3 in amino acids: CASSPPDRGSEQYF. The CDR3 bases are TGTGCCAGCTCACCACCGGACAGGGGTTCCGAGCAGTACTTC.

The V and J genes are TRBV6-5 and TRBJ2-7; D not resolved. The CDR3 is made up of 13 amino acids. CDR1 is MNHEY, CDR2 SVGAGI, per germline. Trimming cost V 7 bases and J 1 base, with 11 bases left between them. The CDR3 protein is CASTPTPSYEQYF. The CDR3 nucleotides are TGTGCCAGCACCCCAACACCGTCCTACGAGCAGTACTTC.

This clone was seen a few times. The chain employs TRBV5-6 and TRBJ2-7; possibly TRBD1 or TRBD2 for D (6 bases each). CDR1 and CDR2 from the germline V gene are SGHDT and YYEEEE. V was shortened by 4 bases and J by 4 bases, with 24 bases between the two germline ends. CDR3 size: 17 residues. The CDR3 sequence: CASSPGQIRLERYEQYF. For the CDR3, the DNA is TGTGCCAGCAGCCCCGGACAGATTCGACTAGAAAGATACGAGCAGTACTTC.